This T cell receptor beta chain was sequenced for a study of regulatory T cells in long-lasting Graves disease. The time point denotes: persistent/refractory GD, antithyroid drugs over 5 years with positive TRAb. TCR sequences were obtained from RNA taken from PBMCs. Study results and limitations: Persistent disease exhibited a predilection for TRBV28, TRBJ1-2 and TRBJ2-5. Limited sample numbers may have lowered accuracy.

This clonotype has a handful of counts. Antigen: not known. Libraries of TCR beta came from iRepertoire HTBI primers plus Arm-PCR of CDR3 regions. Each CDR3 protein is one row after TCRdb ran MiXCR on the multiplex PCR reads. Of about 310,000 distinct CDR3 sequences listed, under 25% are singletons. Germline-derived CDR1 and CDR2 are LGHNA and YNFKEQ. CDR3 length equals 16 residues. The J segment lost 4 bases and the V segment lost 0 bases, leaving 9 bases of the junction unmatched. The input for sequencing was peripheral blood mononuclear cells (PBMCs), taken when the disease was refractory, from a patient treated with antithyroid drugs. The chain recombines TRBV4-2 with TRBJ2-7, with 7 bases lining up with TRBD1. The source is a female donor with Graves disease. Here the CDR3 DNA reads TGTGCCAGCAGCCAAGATACCGGACAGGAAGTGTACGAGCAGTACTTC. The encoded protein is CASSQDTGQEVYEQYF.